This TCR beta chain was retrieved from a study of blood T cell repertoires in COVID-19. Study-wide context: Some COVID-19 samples were acute and others convalescent; all came from the United States, Italy and Spain. The cDNA or gDNA used as material had been derived from T cells, B-cell-depleted T cells, or PBMCs.

The sample holds a few counts of this clone. Clinical histories supplied by participants themselves formed the basis of cohort assignment. CDR1 and CDR2 from the germline V gene are SGHRS and YFSETQ. V lost 0 bases and J lost 1, with 13 bases in between. The CDR3 length is 16 residues. Some clones are missing from TCRdb's copy, which holds only in-frame ones; the method was immunoSEQ multiplex PCR. The data contain approximately 340,000 clones, 80% to 95% of them singletons. The rearrangement links TRBV5-1 to TRBJ1-1; D possibly corresponds to TRBD1 (6 bases). The origin of this receptor is a woman aged 40 to 50 who had been exposed to COVID-19. Material: PBMCs or T cells enriched from blood (not recorded which). CDR3 residues: CASSLAGDRRNTEAFF. The CDR3 DNA reads as TGCGCCAGCAGCTTGGCCGGAGACAGGAGGAACACTGAAGCTTTCTTT.